This TCR beta chain came from a study of T cell responses to AZD1222 COVID-19 vaccine. Profiling relied on immunoSEQ multiplex PCR, and the TCRdb table lists in-frame clones only, not all of them. The repertoire holds around 190,000 clones, with about 92% as singletons. Study results and caveats: A rise in Spike-specific TCR breadth and depth followed two AZD1222 doses. Clonal diversity was possibly underestimated; the donors were predominantly white British and more often female.

Germline CDR1 and CDR2: SGDLS and YYNGEE. CDR3 size: 14 residues. Trimming took off 5 bases at V and 2 bases at J, with 8 bases between the two ends. As for this clone: Its antigen is unidentified.

The receptor was isolated from an adult in good health. This specimen was peripheral blood, taken on day 0 of AZD1222 vaccination. The rearrangement uses TRBV9 and TRBJ2-6, with a weak D call TRBD1 (6 bases). CDR3 coding DNA: TGTGCCAGCAGTGCAGGGGCTGGGGCCAACGTCCTGACTTTC. Translating it yields CASSAGAGANVLTF.